This is a list of T cell receptor beta chains from one sample in a study of T cells in Graves' hyperthyroidism and ophthalmopathy. MiXCR, applied by TCRdb to the multiplex PCR reads, yields one record per CDR3 protein. Counted here are under 400,000 distinct CDR3 sequences, around 18% occurring once; the ten biggest clones make up roughly 16%. The sample taken for sequencing was blood. These receptor sequences come from a woman in her 40s with Graves' ophthalmopathy. CDR3s include the opening cysteine and the closing phenylalanine or tryptophan. A D gene is named only where the DNA matches it firmly. Not all rows give a size; the values are once, few, many and, for expanded clones, a class.

DNA: TGTGCCAGCAGACCTACAGGGGCGCGTCGACAGCCCCAGCATTTT; CDR3: CASRPTGARRQPQHF; V: TRBV28; size: .; J: TRBJ1-5; D: TRBD1
DNA: TGCAGTGCCAGGTTGGGGACAACGAACACCGGGGAGCTGTTTTTT; CDR3: CSARLGTTNTGELFF; V: TRBV20-1; size: many; J: TRBJ2-2; D: .
DNA: TGTGCGCAGCGGTCGGGGGGTCCAGGGACTGAAGCTTTCTTT; CDR3: CAQRSGGPGTEAFF; V: TRBV12-3/TRBV12-4; size: many; J: TRBJ1-1; D: .
DNA: TGTGCCAGCAGTTCCCAACTAGCGAGCCCTGTCTCCGAGCAGTACTTC; CDR3: CASSSQLASPVSEQYF; V: TRBV28; size: many; J: TRBJ2-7; D: TRBD2
DNA: TGTGCCAGCAGTGGAGGACAGGGGACCCTCCTAAACACCGGGGAGCTGTTTTTT; CDR3: CASSGGQGTLLNTGELFF; V: TRBV12-3/TRBV12-4; size: many; J: TRBJ2-2; D: TRBD1
DNA: TGTGCCAGCAGCTTTGGACAGGGGGCACAGTATGGCTACACCTTC; CDR3: CASSFGQGAQYGYTF; V: TRBV11-2; size: many; J: TRBJ1-2; D: TRBD1
DNA: TGTGCCAGCAGGAGGGGGTCGGAGAAAAGAGAGACCCAGTACTTC; CDR3: CASRRGSEKRETQYF; V: TRBV6-1; size: few; J: TRBJ2-5; D: .
DNA: TGTGCCAGCAGCCAAGAAGGGACGTACGAGCAGTACTTC; CDR3: CASSQEGTYEQYF; V: TRBV3-1; size: many; J: TRBJ2-7; D: .
DNA: TGTGCCAGTAGTATAGGAACGGACCCAAATCAGCCCCAGCATTTT; CDR3: CASSIGTDPNQPQHF; V: TRBV19; size: many; J: TRBJ1-5; D: .
DNA: TGTGCCAGCAGTTACCGGGACACCATTGAAGAGACCCAGTACTTC; CDR3: CASSYRDTIEETQYF; V: TRBV6-5; size: many; J: TRBJ2-5; D: .
DNA: TGTGCCAGCAGCCAAAGGGGTTCGAGGACGGAGACCCAGTACTTC; CDR3: CASSQRGSRTETQYF; V: TRBV28; size: .; J: TRBJ2-5; D: .
DNA: TGTGCCAGCAGTCCAGGGGGCAGCTACACCTTC; CDR3: CASSPGGSYTF; V: TRBV2; size: many; J: TRBJ1-2; D: TRBD1
DNA: TGCAGCGTTGGTCAGGGCGTGGGAGAGACCCAGTACTTC; CDR3: CSVGQGVGETQYF; V: TRBV29-1; size: few; J: TRBJ2-5; D: .
DNA: TGTGCCAGCAGGAGTGGGTTGGGCACTGAAGCTTTCTTT; CDR3: CASRSGLGTEAFF; V: TRBV6-5; size: many; J: TRBJ1-1; D: .
DNA: TGTGCCAGCAGTGGAGCAGAGACCCAGTACTTC; CDR3: CASSGAETQYF; V: TRBV6-1; size: many; J: TRBJ2-5; D: .
DNA: TGTGCCAGCAGGATAACGACAGGGGTAAATCAGCCCCAGCATTTT; CDR3: CASRITTGVNQPQHF; V: TRBV12-3/TRBV12-4; size: many; J: TRBJ1-5; D: TRBD1
DNA: TGTGCCAGCAGCTCCGCGGCAGATACGCAGTATTTT; CDR3: CASSSAADTQYF; V: TRBV7-2; size: many; J: TRBJ2-3; D: .
DNA: TGTGCCAGCAGTTCGACAGGGGGGACTTTTGGGGAGCAGTACTTC; CDR3: CASSSTGGTFGEQYF; V: TRBV28; size: .; J: TRBJ2-7; D: TRBD1
DNA: TGTGCCAGCAAAAGGGAAAGCACCGGGGAGCTGTTTTTT; CDR3: CASKRESTGELFF; V: TRBV2; size: many; J: TRBJ2-2; D: .
DNA: TGTGCCAGCAGCTTATTGTTGGCGGGAAACTATGGCTACACCTTC; CDR3: CASSLLLAGNYGYTF; V: TRBV7-2; size: many; J: TRBJ1-2; D: .
DNA: TGCAGTGCTAGGTTGCGGGAGGCCGGGGAGCTGTTTTTT; CDR3: CSARLREAGELFF; V: TRBV20-1; size: many; J: TRBJ2-2; D: TRBD2
DNA: TGTGCCAGCAGCCCCGGGGGGCGGTTGACCACTGAAGCTTTCTTT; CDR3: CASSPGGRLTTEAFF; V: TRBV7-9; size: many; J: TRBJ1-1; D: .
DNA: TGTGCCAGCAGTTACTTCGGGGGGGGACAGGGGAAGTACGAGCAGTACTTC; CDR3: CASSYFGGGQGKYEQYF; V: TRBV6-5; size: once; J: TRBJ2-7; D: TRBD1
DNA: TGCGCCAGCAGCCAAGGTCTACAGGGGAATGGCTACACCTTC; CDR3: CASSQGLQGNGYTF; V: TRBV4-1; size: many; J: TRBJ1-2; D: TRBD1
DNA: TGTGCCAGTAGTATAGCGGACATTCCTGAAGCTTTCTTT; CDR3: CASSIADIPEAFF; V: TRBV19; size: many; J: TRBJ1-1; D: .
DNA: TGTGCCAGCAGGCGCTCCCCTAGCGAGACCTACGAGCAGTACTTC; CDR3: CASRRSPSETYEQYF; V: TRBV7-2; size: many; J: TRBJ2-7; D: .
DNA: TGTGCCAGCAGCCAAGAGAAGAACACTGAAGCTTTCTTT; CDR3: CASSQEKNTEAFF; V: TRBV3-1; size: few; J: TRBJ1-1; D: .
DNA: TGTGCCAGCAGTGGAGTTTCTGGGGCCAACGTCCTGACTTTC; CDR3: CASSGVSGANVLTF; V: TRBV6-1; size: many; J: TRBJ2-6; D: .
DNA: TGTGCCAGCACCGAACCAAGTATCAGGGGTCCTATTTGGGGCTACACCTTC; CDR3: CASTEPSIRGPIWGYTF; V: TRBV6-4; size: many; J: TRBJ1-2; D: .
DNA: TGTGCCAGCAGCCTCTTGGGTAGTCGGATCGAGCAGTACTTC; CDR3: CASSLLGSRIEQYF; V: TRBV28; size: many; J: TRBJ2-7; D: .
DNA: TGTGCCAGCAAAGAGGGAGGCTATGGCTACACCTTC; CDR3: CASKEGGYGYTF; V: TRBV6-1; size: many; J: TRBJ1-2; D: .
DNA: TGCAGTGCCCCGGGACAGGGTGTGGAGCAGTACTTC; CDR3: CSAPGQGVEQYF; V: TRBV20-1; size: many; J: TRBJ2-7; D: TRBD1
DNA: TGTGCCATCAGCTCGGTGGGGGATCAGCCCCAGCATTTT; CDR3: CAISSVGDQPQHF; V: TRBV10-3; size: many; J: TRBJ1-5; D: .
DNA: TGTGCCAGCAGCTTAGACAGGGGGCGCGGTGAAAAACTGTTTTTT; CDR3: CASSLDRGRGEKLFF; V: TRBV11-2; size: many; J: TRBJ1-4; D: TRBD1
DNA: TGCGCCAGCAGCCCAACCGGGACAGGGGACTATGGCTACACCTTC; CDR3: CASSPTGTGDYGYTF; V: TRBV5-1; size: many; J: TRBJ1-2; D: TRBD1
DNA: TGTGCCAGCAGCCCCGGGGCCTCCGTAGCTTTCTTT; CDR3: CASSPGASVAFF; V: TRBV12-3/TRBV12-4; size: many; J: TRBJ1-1; D: .
DNA: TGCGCCAGCAGTGAGTCTGGGTGGACAGTAACCGGGGAGCTGTTTTTT; CDR3: CASSESGWTVTGELFF; V: TRBV10-2; size: few; J: TRBJ2-2; D: .
DNA: TGTGCCAGCATACGATTAGGGAGTATTGAAGGCTACATCTTC; CDR3: CASIRLGSIEGYIF; V: TRBV2; size: .; J: TRBJ1-2; D: .
DNA: TGTGCCAGCAGTGACTTTTCATCCCGGTACTTC; CDR3: CASSDFSSRYF; V: TRBV6-1; size: .; J: TRBJ2-7; D: .
DNA: TGTGCCAGCAGCCAAACAGGGATATACCGGAACGAGCAGTACTTC; CDR3: CASSQTGIYRNEQYF; V: TRBV6-5; size: many; J: TRBJ2-7; D: .
DNA: TGTGCCAGCAGCCCCTACAGGGGCGGGGCGTACGAGCAGTACTTC; CDR3: CASSPYRGGAYEQYF; V: TRBV6-1; size: many; J: TRBJ2-7; D: .
DNA: TGTGCCAGCAGCTTCGGACTAATTAACACCGGGGAGCTGTTTTTT; CDR3: CASSFGLINTGELFF; V: TRBV7-2; size: many; J: TRBJ2-2; D: .
DNA: TGTGCCAGCAGTTCAATTCTACAGGTCGACACTGAAGCTTTCTTT; CDR3: CASSSILQVDTEAFF; V: TRBV28; size: many; J: TRBJ1-1; D: .
DNA: TGCGCCAGCAGCCAAGATTTCAGGGGCCCAAATGAGCAGTTCTTC; CDR3: CASSQDFRGPNEQFF; V: TRBV4-3; size: many; J: TRBJ2-1; D: .
DNA: TGTGCCAGCAGTTACAGGGGTGGCGAGCAGTACTTC; CDR3: CASSYRGGEQYF; V: TRBV7-3; size: many; J: TRBJ2-7; D: TRBD1
DNA: TGTGCCAGCAGTTATATGGGGAACTACGAGCAGTACTTC; CDR3: CASSYMGNYEQYF; V: TRBV6-5; size: .; J: TRBJ2-7; D: .
DNA: TGTGCCAGCAGCACCTCGCCGGGACAGGGTGCCGAGCAGTACTTC; CDR3: CASSTSPGQGAEQYF; V: TRBV28; size: many; J: TRBJ2-7; D: TRBD1
DNA: TGTGCCAGCTCACCCATACAGGGCTCAGGGGCCAACGTCCTGACTTTC; CDR3: CASSPIQGSGANVLTF; V: TRBV18; size: few; J: TRBJ2-6; D: .
DNA: TGCGCCAGCAGCTCCACTAGCACCCTCACAGATACGCAGTATTTT; CDR3: CASSSTSTLTDTQYF; V: TRBV5-1; size: many; J: TRBJ2-3; D: .
DNA: TGCAGTGCAGCCCCGCGTCGTGGGACAGACAACACTGAAGCTTTCTTT; CDR3: CSAAPRRGTDNTEAFF; V: TRBV20-1; size: many; J: TRBJ1-1; D: TRBD1
DNA: TGTGCCAGCAGTTTGATTAGGGGTACCGGGGAGCTGTCTTTT; CDR3: CASSLIRGTGELSF; V: TRBV12-3/TRBV12-4; size: once; J: TRBJ2-2; D: .
DNA: TGTGCCAGCAGCCCATCGGGACAGCACCAAGAGACCCAGTACTTC; CDR3: CASSPSGQHQETQYF; V: TRBV7-9; size: many; J: TRBJ2-5; D: TRBD1
DNA: TGTGCCAGCAGTTATGCGGAGACCTACGAGCAGTACTTC; CDR3: CASSYAETYEQYF; V: TRBV6-5; size: .; J: TRBJ2-7; D: .
DNA: TGTGCCAGCAGTCCCCCAGGGAAACCCTACGAGCAGTACTTC; CDR3: CASSPPGKPYEQYF; V: TRBV27; size: .; J: TRBJ2-7; D: .
DNA: TGTGCCAGCAGGGAGGCCGGAAACACCATATATTTT; CDR3: CASREAGNTIYF; V: TRBV12-3/TRBV12-4; size: .; J: TRBJ1-3; D: .
DNA: TGTGCCAGCAGTGAGCGGACTAGCGGGACGGGGACCCAGTACTTC; CDR3: CASSERTSGTGTQYF; V: TRBV6-1; size: many; J: TRBJ2-5; D: TRBD2
DNA: TGTGCCAGCAGCATTGGGCAGGGGGTGTATGGCTACACCTTC; CDR3: CASSIGQGVYGYTF; V: TRBV7-2; size: many; J: TRBJ1-2; D: TRBD1